This passage covers 14 T cell receptor beta chains from one sample sequenced in a study of cytomegalovirus exposure and HLA in healthy donors. It was with 60 Vbeta and 13 Jbeta primers that the PCR ran. TCRdb keeps only in-frame clones here, not all; method: immunoSEQ multiplex PCR. The sample comprises 80,000 or so clones, roughly 64% of which are singletons, and approximately 5.4% rests with the top ten. Sample: PBMCs. These receptors all stem from a man aged 30 to 45 in good health and CMV-seropositive.

The chain recombines TRBV20-1 with TRBJ2-7, with TRBD1 identical over 10 bases. This CDR3 has 11 residues. V was pared by 6 bases and J by 7 bases, with 3 bases of the junction left unmatched. Germline CDR1 reads DFQATT; CDR2 reads SNEGSKA (reference sequence). The CDR3 region is CSADRGGEQYF. CDR3 DNA: TGCAGTGCGGACAGGGGGGGGGAGCAGTACTTC.

This clone occurred once. This chain links TRBV4-2 with TRBJ1-5, with 11 bases fitting TRBD1. With 0 bases clipped from V and 0 bases from J, the junction kept 4 bases outside the gene matches. Germline lookup yields CDR1 LGHNA and CDR2 YNFKEQ. CDR3 size: 18 residues. The CDR3 DNA reads TGTGCCAGCAGCCAAGATTTCGGACAGGGGGCTAGCAATCAGCCCCAGCATTTT. This translates into CASSQDFGQGASNQPQHF.

The V call is TRBV21-1, the J call TRBJ2-3; the DNA was not used to check the table's D call, TRBD2. TRBV21-1 is reported as a pseudogene. The CDR3 runs 21 residues. CDR3 protein: CASSKGFRVAGGPRVPDTQYF. CDR3 nucleotide sequence: TGTGCCAGCAGCAAGGGGTTTAGGGTGGCGGGAGGGCCGAGGGTCCCAGATACGCAGTATTTT.

The chain recombines TRBV13 with TRBJ1-2, with TRBD1 as a possible D gene (5 bases). Per the germline V gene, CDR1 is PRHDT and CDR2 is FYEKMQ (reference sequence). The V end lost 0 bases, the J end lost 3 bases, and 14 bases lay between the germline ends. The CDR3 runs to 16 residues. The CDR3 bases are TGTGCCAGCAGCTTAGGTCCCCGGGGGACCCACTATGGCTACACCTTC. Encoded protein: CASSLGPRGTHYGYTF. Variable domain in full (rest from reference TRBV13 and TRBJ1-2): AAGVIQSPRHLIKEKRETATLKCYPIPRHDTVYWYQQGPGQDPQFLISFYEKMQSDKGSIPDRFSAQQFSDYHSELNMSSLELGDSALYFCASSLGPRGTHYGYTFGSGTRLTVV.

V and J are TRBV27 and TRBJ2-2; D is uncertain. The CDR3 loop spans 14 amino acids. CDR1 and CDR2 (germline): MNHEY, SMNVEV (reference sequence). Trimming shortened V by 2 bases and J by 1 base, and 5 bases separated the two germline ends. The CDR3 protein is CASSLERNTGELFF. Written as DNA, the CDR3 is TGTGCCAGCAGTTTAGAGCGGAACACCGGGGAGCTGTTTTTT.

The rearrangement uses TRBV25-1 and TRBJ2-7; no clear D. V lost 8 bases and J 6 bases, leaving 23 bases between the germline ends. Germline V gene sequence: CDR1 MGHDK, CDR2 SYGVNS. CDR3 length: 15 residues. The CDR3 bases are TGTGCCAGCGGAAGTGTATCCAGCGATCGTCGCGAGCAGTACTTC. Its translation is CASGSVSSDRREQYF.

For this clone: This sample includes further DNA sequences coding for the same CDR3. The chain recombines TRBV29-1 with TRBJ1-1; a possible D gene is TRBD1 (5 bases). Trimming stripped 4 bases from V and 0 bases from J, with 12 bases between. The CDR3 sequence is 14 residues long. The germline CDR1 and CDR2 sequences are SQVTM and ANQGSEA. CDR3 coding DNA: TGCAGCGTTGTTAGGGGAGGGGTGAACACTGAAGCTTTCTTT. Protein product: CSVVRGGVNTEAFF.

This chain connects TRBV11-1 to TRBJ2-7; D ambiguous. Germline V gene sequence: CDR1 SGHAT, CDR2 FQDESV (reference sequence). The CDR3 is made up of 11 amino acids. Between the trimmed V and J ends, which lost 4 bases and 4 bases, there was a span of 5 bases. The CDR3 region is CASSSGYEQYF. The CDR3 DNA is TGTGCCAGCAGCTCAGGTTACGAGCAGTACTTC. The full variable domain, its missing parts supplied by reference TRBV11-1 and TRBJ2-7, is EAEVAQSPRYKITEKSQAVAFWCDPISGHATLYWYRQILGQGPELLVQFQDESVVDDSQLPKDRFSAERLKGVDSTLKIQPAELGDSAMYLCASSSGYEQYFGPGTRLTVT.

The V call is TRBV19, the J call TRBJ2-5; 9 nucleotides line up with TRBD1. V was clipped by 4 bases and J by 4 bases; unmatched bases: 16. Germline V gene lookup returns CDR1 LNHDA and CDR2 SQIVND (reference sequence). The CDR3 has 18 amino acids. CDR3 sequence reads: CASSRTYPGQGLSETQYF. The CDR3 DNA sequence: TGTGCCAGTAGTAGGACTTATCCGGGACAGGGCCTTTCAGAGACCCAGTACTTC.

The chain is built from TRBV7-2 and TRBJ1-2, with no clear D. The CDR3 is made up of 14 amino acids. Germline CDR1 SGHTA, CDR2 FQGNSA. The V end was cut by 1 base, the J end by 2 bases, with 8 bases between. CDR3 in amino acids: CASSLETVNYGYTF. The CDR3, as DNA: TGTGCCAGCAGCTTAGAGACTGTAAACTATGGCTACACCTTC.

CDR3 coding DNA: TGTGCCAGCAGCTTAGAGTCTCCAGGAGGCACCGGGGAGCTGTTTTTT. Its translation: CASSLESPGGTGELFF. V and J are TRBV7-6 and TRBJ2-2, with TRBD2 as a possible D gene (5 bases). Trimming cost V 1 base and J 4 bases, with 13 bases left between them. CDR3 size: 16 residues. Germline V lookup: CDR1 SGHVS, CDR2 FNYEAQ.

Written as DNA, the CDR3 is TGTGCCAGCAGCTTAATGGCAATGGGCCCAGATACGCAGTATTTT. Its translation is CASSLMAMGPDTQYF. V is TRBV13 and J is TRBJ2-3, with D uncertain. CDR1 PRHDT and CDR2 FYEKMQ come from the germline V gene (reference sequence). Trimming left V 2 bases short and J 4 bases short, with 13 bases between. This CDR3 has 15 amino acids.

The chain uses TRBV11-2 and TRBJ2-5; tentatively, D is TRBD2 (7 bases). Germline V lookup: CDR1 SGHAT, CDR2 FQNNGV. Trimming stripped 6 bases from V and 4 bases from J, with 18 bases between. CDR3 length: 15 residues. The CDR3 bases are TGTGCCAGCAGTCCAAGGGGGGGGGTTATAGAGACCCAGTACTTC. It yields the protein CASSPRGGVIETQYF.

V usage is TRBV29-1 and J usage is TRBJ1-5; TRBD1 might be the D (5 bases). CDR1 and CDR2 (germline): SQVTM, ANQGSEA. This CDR3 spans 14 amino acids. V was pared by 4 bases and J by 2 bases, with 12 bases between. The CDR3 DNA reads as TGCAGCGTTGCCTCAGGGATGGGCAATCAGCCCCAGCATTTT. Encoded protein: CSVASGMGNQPQHF.